A single sample is the source of the 18 T cell receptor beta chains below, sequenced in a study of tumor-infiltrating lymphocytes in primary liver carcinoma (dated by TCRdb to about 2017). Blood RNA was extracted from unsorted whole blood using TRIzol reagent, and germline DNA was obtained with the DNeasy Blood & Tissue kit. The instrument was an Illumina HiSeq 2500. A constant-region primer and ProtoScript II reverse transcriptase were used to reverse-transcribe TCRbeta-specific cDNA from roughly 500 ng total RNA. TCRbeta libraries were built with three nested multiplex PCR rounds, a slightly modified ARM-PCR procedure. Each of the first two PCR rounds ran for nine to eleven cycles and used multiplex TRBV1-TRBV30 forward primers together with a Cbeta reverse primer. The raw public data were reprocessed by TCRdb itself: fastp quality trimming at Q25, MiXCR clonotype calling, in-frame beta chains only. A single entry per CDR3 protein holds the most common genes and DNA from its merged rows. In all, the sample holds approximately 330,000 distinct CDR3 sequences, and 65% of those were seen once. About 6.1% of the sample rests with the top ten.

The sequenced sample consisted of peripheral blood. The receptor source for this set is a man aged 40-49 years with primary liver carcinoma and hepatitis B virus infection.

J is TRBJ2-5 and V is TRBV5-5; tentative D call: TRBD1 (5 bases). The CDR3 sequence is 13 residues long. Germline V gene data show CDR1 as SGHKS and CDR2 as YYEKEE (reference sequence). Deletions cut 9 bases from V and 7 bases from J, with 19 bases between. CDR3 DNA sequence: TGTGCCAATAGCTTGCAAGACCAGGGGACCCAGTACTTC. It translates to CANSLQDQGTQYF.

Note on this clonotype: One base away lies a much larger clone, so this may be a sequencing read error. The V call is TRBV6-2 or TRBV6-3, the J call TRBJ2-1; D may be TRBD2 (6 bases). The CDR3 loop spans 14 amino acids. In germline, CDR1 is MNHEY, CDR2 SVGEGT. The CDR3 nucleotides read TGTGCCAGCAGCGGACGACAGCGGCGGGATGATCAGTTCTTC. This translates into CASSGRQRRDDQFF.

CDR3 sequence reads: CASSLVQRKNEQFF. Here the CDR3 DNA reads TGCGCCAGCAGCTTGGTACAGAGGAAGAATGAGCAGTTCTTC. This sequence joins TRBV5-1 and TRBJ2-1; D is unclear. The V gene's germline CDR1 is SGHRS and CDR2 YFSETQ. CDR3 size: 14 residues. V lost 0 bases to trimming and J lost 7 bases, with 11 bases between them. Variable domain in full (rest from reference TRBV5-1 and TRBJ2-1): KAGVTQTPRYLIKTRGQQVTLSCSPISGHRSVSWYQQTPGQGLQFLFEYFSETQRNKGNFPGRFSGRQFSNSRSEMNVSTLELGDSALYLCASSLVQRKNEQFFGPGTRLTVL.

As to this clonotype: With a much larger clone just one base away, this may be a read error. The chain combines TRBV4-1 with TRBJ1-6, with D perhaps matching TRBD1 (6 bases). Trimming pared 5 bases from V and 8 bases from J, leaving 10 bases between. The CDR3 length is 13 residues. Germline loops: CDR1 MGHRA, CDR2 YSYEKL. The CDR3 loop reads CASSGDNDSPLHF. In DNA, the CDR3 is TGCGCCAGCAGCGGGGACAACGATTCACCCCTCCACTTT.

As for this clonotype: Being one base from a much bigger clone, this may be a read error. This sequence joins TRBV12-3 or TRBV12-4 and TRBJ2-7, with D possibly being TRBD2 (6 bases). V lost 5 bases and J lost 6, with 8 bases in between. The CDR3 totals 11 residues. This CDR3 reads CASSRLGEQYF. As DNA, the CDR3 is TGTGCCAGCAGTCGACTAGGCGAGCAGTACTTC.

Worth noting for this clonotype: Its ends do not fully match the called genes, so a read error is possible. The chain employs TRBV11-2 and TRBJ2-1, with D perhaps assigned TRBD1 or TRBD2 (5 bases each). There are 14 residues in the CDR3. Germline V gene lookup returns CDR1 SGHAT and CDR2 FQNNGV. The CDR3 reads CASSLDLGRNEQFF. Here the CDR3 DNA reads TGTGCCAGCAGTTTAGATCTGGGACGGAATGAGCAGTTCTTC.

Only a few counts were recorded for this clonotype. This chain links TRBV7-9 with TRBJ2-3; D may be TRBD2 (7 bases). The CDR3 extends over 18 amino acids. Germline CDR1 and CDR2: SEHNR and FQNEAQ (reference sequence). Trimming took 5 bases from V and 4 from J, leaving 25 bases between them. The DNA for the CDR3 is TGTGCCAGCAGCAAACGACAGGTCCAAGCGGGATTTTCAGATACGCAGTATTTT. It encodes CASSKRQVQAGFSDTQYF.

A single count supports this clonotype. The junction differs from germline at one of its ends, possibly a read error. The chain employs TRBV7-8 and TRBJ2-3; the D call may be TRBD1 or TRBD2 (5 bases each). Per the germline V gene, CDR1 is SGHVS and CDR2 is FQNEAQ. The CDR3 contains 15 residues. CDR3 in amino acids: CACSRGRAFTDTQYF. The CDR3 nucleotides read TGTGCCTGCAGCCGGGGACGAGCGTTCACAGATACGCAGTATTTT.

This clonotype showed up just a few times. The chain links TRBV6-1 to TRBJ2-1; the D is unclear. CDR3 length equals 11 residues. Germline lookup yields CDR1 MNHNS and CDR2 SASEGT. V shed 6 bases and J shed 5 bases, with 5 bases lying between them. The CDR3 bases are TGTGCCAGCAGATTAAACAATGAGCAGTTCTTC. Its translation: CASRLNNEQFF.

V usage is TRBV4-1 and J usage is TRBJ1-1; TRBD1 is a possible D gene (6 bases). The V end lost 5 bases, the J end lost 1 base, and 17 bases lay between the germline ends. Germline CDR1 MGHRA, CDR2 YSYEKL. This CDR3 is built from 16 residues. The CDR3 DNA reads TGCGCCAGCAGCGCGACTGTCGACAGGCGGAACACTGAAGCTTTCTTT. Amino acid sequence: CASSATVDRRNTEAFF.

In the case of this clonotype: Given a much more abundant clone one base away, this may be a read error. The V gene is TRBV29-1, the J gene TRBJ2-1; 9 bases agree with TRBD2. This CDR3 has 15 residues. Looked up from germline, CDR1 is SQVTM and CDR2 is ANQGSEA. CDR3: CNVEASGNTYNEQFF. Here the CDR3 DNA reads TGCAACGTTGAAGCTAGCGGGAACACCTACAATGAGCAGTTCTTC.

The rearrangement uses TRBV6-5 and TRBJ2-7; D possibly corresponds to TRBD2 (5 bases). V was shortened by 6 bases and J by 0 bases, with 12 bases between the two germline ends. CDR3 length: 14 amino acids. CDR1 is MNHEY, CDR2 SVGAGI, per germline. The CDR3 reads CASSSRTPSYEQYF. The CDR3 DNA reads as TGTGCCAGCAGCTCTCGGACTCCCTCCTACGAGCAGTACTTC.

The V gene is TRBV5-5, the J gene TRBJ2-1; D unresolved. CDR3 length: 12 residues. V lost 4 bases to trimming and J lost 10 bases, with 12 bases between them. Germline V gives CDR1 SGHKS, CDR2 YYEKEE (reference sequence). The CDR3 loop reads CASSPERSEQFF. CDR3 nucleotides: TGTGCCAGCAGCCCGGAAAGGTCAGAGCAGTTCTTC.

With regard to this clonotype: Because the CDR3 is missing its conserved closing phenylalanine or tryptophan, this is likely a read error. The limits of the CDR3 on the DNA are not certain, so only TCRdb's listed CDR3 is given. The chain is built from TRBV11-2 and TRBJ2-7; TRBD1 was called by the table and not checked on the DNA. Germline V lookup: CDR1 SGHAT, CDR2 FQNNGV. The CDR3 contains 15 residues when both ends are counted. CDR3 region: CASSLGTEFRNEQYL.

The rearrangement joins TRBV6-1 to TRBJ2-7; no firm D call. Germline V gene data show CDR1 as MNHNS and CDR2 as SASEGT. The CDR3 extends over 13 amino acids. Trimming took off 2 bases at V and 0 bases at J, with 5 bases between the two ends. The DNA of the CDR3 is TGTGCCAGCAGTGAACAAGTCTCCTACGAGCAGTACTTC. Its translation: CASSEQVSYEQYF.

With respect to this clonotype: A much larger clone sits a single nucleotide away, making a read error possible. The conserved closing phenylalanine or tryptophan is absent in this CDR3, likely reflecting a read error. CDR3 residues: CASSEEGQGIYGYTL. The CDR3 DNA follows: TGTGCCAGCAGTGAAGAGGGACAGGGGATCTATGGCTACACCCTC. This rearrangement joins TRBV6-1 to TRBJ1-2; 10 bases are shared with TRBD1. Germline values: CDR1 MNHNS, CDR2 SASEGT. Germline trimming cut 1 base from V and 4 bases from J; bases unmatched to any gene: 3. The CDR3 runs 15 residues.

This sequence joins TRBV11-2 and TRBJ2-1; maybe TRBD2 (5 bases). CDR1 and CDR2 (germline): SGHAT, FQNNGV. V was cut by 7 bases and J by 9 bases, with 16 bases left in between. The CDR3 spans 13 residues. The CDR3 DNA reads as TGTGCCAGCATCACGCAAGACGGAGGTGAGCAGTTCTTC. It yields the protein CASITQDGGEQFF.

The table lists this clonotype with a count of one. With a much larger clone just one base away, this may be a read error. The chain combines TRBV6-5 with TRBJ2-1, with D hard to call. Looked up from germline, CDR1 is MNHEY and CDR2 is SVGAGI. The length of the CDR3 is 13 residues. The CDR3 reads CVSSFGPVNEQFF. For the CDR3, the DNA is TGTGTCAGCAGTTTCGGACCAGTCAATGAGCAGTTCTTC.